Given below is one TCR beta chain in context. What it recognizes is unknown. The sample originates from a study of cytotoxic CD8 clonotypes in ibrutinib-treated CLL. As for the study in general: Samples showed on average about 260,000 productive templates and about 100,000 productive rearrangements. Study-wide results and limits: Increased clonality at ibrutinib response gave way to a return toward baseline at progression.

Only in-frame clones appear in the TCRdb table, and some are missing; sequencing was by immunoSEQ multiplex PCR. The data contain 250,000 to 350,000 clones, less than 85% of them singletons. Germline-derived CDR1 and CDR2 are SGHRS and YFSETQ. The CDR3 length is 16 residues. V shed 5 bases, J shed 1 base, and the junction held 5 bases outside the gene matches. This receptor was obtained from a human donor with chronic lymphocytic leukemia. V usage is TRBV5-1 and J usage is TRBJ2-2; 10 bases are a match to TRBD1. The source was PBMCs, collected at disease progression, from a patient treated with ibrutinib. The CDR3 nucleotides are TGCGCCAGCAGGGACAGGGGGTTAGAGAACACCGGGGAGCTGTTTTTT. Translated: CASRDRGLENTGELFF.